This TCR beta chain was recovered during a study of T-cell memory formation after mild COVID-19. With respect to this clonotype: Its specificity is unknown.

TCRdb reprocessed the 5' RACE reads via MiXCR and lists one record per CDR3 protein. The data show about 440,000 distinct CDR3 sequences, 20% seen once. Findings and limits, study-wide: The study found contracting CD4+ clones mainly in CM and EM and contracting CD8+ clones in EMRA. Day 15 to 85 contractors were CD4/CD8 balanced; later expanders leaned CD4+.

The TCR sequence derives from an adult woman who had mild COVID-19 (a few samples of this study predate the infection). Cell type and time point are not known. The sequenced material came from PBMCs or a T cell subset sorted from them (not recorded which).

CDR3 amino acids: CASSLSSRSRGWRNANYGYTF. As DNA, the CDR3 is TGTGCCAGCAGCTTATCTTCCAGAAGCCGTGGTTGGAGGAACGCTAACTATGGCTACACCTTC. The V call is TRBV7-2, the J call TRBJ1-2; no firm D call. Trimming removed 2 bases at V and 0 bases at J, with 28 bases between. CDR1 and CDR2 (germline): SGHTA, FQGNSA. This CDR3 is 21 amino acids long.